The rows below give T cell receptor beta chains drawn from one sample of a study of identical twins. TCRdb ran MiXCR on the 5' RACE reads and lists one entry per CDR3 protein. The sample has about 1.7 million distinct CDR3 sequences, roughly 35% seen once; the top ten hold more than 0.25%. Input material: cord blood. The source of these receptors is a newborn girl in good health. Each CDR3 is given with its conserved first and last residue. The order of the fields is clone size, J gene, V gene, D gene, CDR3 DNA, CDR3 protein. D genes are given only for firm matches. Clone size is not always given. Where it is, it says once, few, many or a class for expanded clones.

clone_size: few
j_call: TRBJ2-1
v_call: TRBV20-1
d_call: TRBD2
cdr3_nt: TGCAGTGCCGCCTCCGGGGGGGCCGATGAGCAGTTCTTC
cdr3_aa: CSAASGGADEQFF

clone_size: many
j_call: TRBJ2-3
v_call: TRBV7-2
d_call: -
cdr3_nt: TGTGCCAGCAGCTTTAGTTACAGCGTTTCTAGCACAGATACGCAGTATTTT
cdr3_aa: CASSFSYSVSSTDTQYF

clone_size: -
j_call: TRBJ2-7
v_call: TRBV9
d_call: TRBD2
cdr3_nt: TGTGCCAGCAGCGTAGACCCCTGGGGAGCGGGAACCTACGAGCAGTACTTC
cdr3_aa: CASSVDPWGAGTYEQYF

clone_size: few
j_call: TRBJ2-1
v_call: TRBV3-1
d_call: TRBD2
cdr3_nt: TGTGCCAGCAGCCGCGCAACTAGCGGGAGGGCCATCGAGCAGTTCTTC
cdr3_aa: CASSRATSGRAIEQFF

clone_size: -
j_call: TRBJ2-3
v_call: TRBV5-1
d_call: TRBD2
cdr3_nt: TGCGCCAGCAGCGAAGCGGGAGCCGTAACAGATACGCAGTATTTT
cdr3_aa: CASSEAGAVTDTQYF

clone_size: -
j_call: TRBJ1-2
v_call: TRBV18
d_call: -
cdr3_nt: TGTGCCAGCTCATCTTACAGCTATGGCTACACCTTC
cdr3_aa: CASSSYSYGYTF

clone_size: few
j_call: TRBJ1-2
v_call: TRBV25-1
d_call: TRBD1
cdr3_nt: TGTGCCAGCAGTGAATTGAGGACAGGGGAATCGGATGGCTACACCTTC
cdr3_aa: CASSELRTGESDGYTF

clone_size: few
j_call: TRBJ1-6
v_call: TRBV20-1
d_call: -
cdr3_nt: TGCAGTGCTAGAGGGACAGCGAATTCACCCCTCCACTTT
cdr3_aa: CSARGTANSPLHF

clone_size: -
j_call: TRBJ2-5
v_call: TRBV7-2
d_call: -
cdr3_nt: TGTGCCAGCAGCTTAGTGTTGGCTAGCCTCTCCGACAATGAGCAGTACTTC
cdr3_aa: CASSLVLASLSDNEQYF

clone_size: -
j_call: TRBJ2-1
v_call: TRBV3-1
d_call: TRBD2
cdr3_nt: TGTGCCAGCAGCCAAGATAGGAGTAGCGGGGGCCCAGCAATCGGGCAGTTCTTC
cdr3_aa: CASSQDRSSGGPAIGQFF

clone_size: -
j_call: TRBJ2-2
v_call: TRBV5-1
d_call: TRBD2
cdr3_nt: TGCGCCAGCAGCTTCTCCTGGACTAGCGAAGAGGCCGGGGAGCTGTTTTTT
cdr3_aa: CASSFSWTSEEAGELFF

clone_size: many
j_call: TRBJ1-5
v_call: TRBV5-1
d_call: TRBD1
cdr3_nt: TGCGCCAGCAGCACAGGGGATAGCAATCAGCCCCAGCATTTT
cdr3_aa: CASSTGDSNQPQHF

clone_size: few
j_call: TRBJ1-2
v_call: TRBV12-3/TRBV12-4
d_call: -
cdr3_nt: TGTGCCAGCAGTTTAATTTACCGGGGATCTAACTATGGCTACACCTTC
cdr3_aa: CASSLIYRGSNYGYTF

clone_size: few
j_call: TRBJ1-1
v_call: TRBV27
d_call: -
cdr3_nt: TGTGCCAGCAGTCGTTTTGGGCGTGAGACTGAAGCTTTCTTT
cdr3_aa: CASSRFGRETEAFF

clone_size: -
j_call: TRBJ2-6
v_call: TRBV24-1
d_call: -
cdr3_nt: TGTGCCACCAGTGAGGGCAGGGCTGGGGCCAACGTCCTGACTTTC
cdr3_aa: CATSEGRAGANVLTF

clone_size: few
j_call: TRBJ1-2
v_call: TRBV4-2
d_call: -
cdr3_nt: TGTGCCAGCAGCCAAGATCGGGGCATAGGGGGCTATGGCTACACCTTC
cdr3_aa: CASSQDRGIGGYGYTF

clone_size: many
j_call: TRBJ2-7
v_call: TRBV21-1
d_call: -
cdr3_nt: TGTGCCAGCAGCAAAAGTCCGACAGGGAGTGGGTCCTACGAGCAGTACTTC
cdr3_aa: CASSKSPTGSGSYEQYF

clone_size: -
j_call: TRBJ1-1
v_call: TRBV13
d_call: -
cdr3_nt: TGTGCCAGCAGCTCCCAATTAAGCGGCAGGAGGAACACTGAAGCTTTCTTT
cdr3_aa: CASSSQLSGRRNTEAFF

clone_size: -
j_call: TRBJ1-1
v_call: TRBV29-1
d_call: TRBD1
cdr3_nt: TGCAGCGTGCTCCGACAGGGAAACACTGAAGCTTTCTTT
cdr3_aa: CSVLRQGNTEAFF

clone_size: few
j_call: TRBJ2-5
v_call: TRBV20-1
d_call: -
cdr3_nt: TGCAGTGCTAGAGAGCTAGGGGGCCAAGAGACCCAGTACTTC
cdr3_aa: CSARELGGQETQYF

clone_size: -
j_call: TRBJ2-7
v_call: TRBV12-3/TRBV12-4
d_call: TRBD2
cdr3_nt: TGTGCCACAGCGGGGCCTTCCTACTACGAGCAGTACTTC
cdr3_aa: CATAGPSYYEQYF

clone_size: -
j_call: TRBJ1-2
v_call: TRBV7-2
d_call: TRBD1
cdr3_nt: TGTGCCAGCAGCTCGGGACAGGGGCACGGCTACACCTTC
cdr3_aa: CASSSGQGHGYTF

clone_size: many
j_call: TRBJ2-7
v_call: TRBV6-2/TRBV6-3
d_call: -
cdr3_nt: TGTGCCAGCGCTTTAGGGCTAGTTTACGAGCAGTACTTC
cdr3_aa: CASALGLVYEQYF

clone_size: -
j_call: TRBJ1-2
v_call: TRBV25-1
d_call: -
cdr3_nt: TGTGCCAGCAGTGGGGCAGGGGCAAACTGTGGCTACACCTTC
cdr3_aa: CASSGAGANCGYTF

clone_size: few
j_call: TRBJ2-1
v_call: TRBV7-2
d_call: -
cdr3_nt: TGTGCCAGCAGCCCGGAACCGAACTACAATGAGCAGTTCTTC
cdr3_aa: CASSPEPNYNEQFF

clone_size: many
j_call: TRBJ2-1
v_call: TRBV10-3
d_call: TRBD2
cdr3_nt: TGTGCCATCAGTGAGTGGGAGGGCGGCAATGAGCAGTTCTTC
cdr3_aa: CAISEWEGGNEQFF

clone_size: -
j_call: TRBJ2-3
v_call: TRBV11-3
d_call: TRBD2
cdr3_nt: TGTGCCAGCAGCTTAGAGGGCGCAGCGGGGGCGCAGTATTTT
cdr3_aa: CASSLEGAAGAQYF

clone_size: -
j_call: TRBJ2-2
v_call: TRBV5-1
d_call: -
cdr3_nt: TGCGCCAGCTCCTCGGGACTCATGAACACCGGGGAGCTGTTTTTT
cdr3_aa: CASSSGLMNTGELFF

clone_size: -
j_call: TRBJ1-2
v_call: TRBV10-3
d_call: -
cdr3_nt: TGTGCCATCAGTAAACCCGGGACATTATCCTATGGCTACACCTTC
cdr3_aa: CAISKPGTLSYGYTF

clone_size: few
j_call: TRBJ1-1
v_call: TRBV2
d_call: -
cdr3_nt: TGTGCCAGCAGTGATTTCGAGACAGATGAAGCTTTCTTT
cdr3_aa: CASSDFETDEAFF

clone_size: -
j_call: TRBJ1-2
v_call: TRBV6-5
d_call: -
cdr3_nt: TGTGCCAGCAGTTACTCACGGGGCTCTAACTATGGCTACACCTTC
cdr3_aa: CASSYSRGSNYGYTF

clone_size: few
j_call: TRBJ2-7
v_call: TRBV10-3
d_call: TRBD2
cdr3_nt: TGTGCCATCAGTGAGTCTCCCTCGCTAGCGGGGCTATACGAGCAGTACTTC
cdr3_aa: CAISESPSLAGLYEQYF

clone_size: few
j_call: TRBJ1-5
v_call: TRBV3-1
d_call: -
cdr3_nt: TGTGCCAGCAGCCAGGGAACCAATCAGCCCCAGCATTTT
cdr3_aa: CASSQGTNQPQHF

clone_size: -
j_call: TRBJ2-6
v_call: TRBV29-1
d_call: -
cdr3_nt: TGCAGCGTCCGTTCCTACTCTGGGGCCAACGTCCTGACTTTC
cdr3_aa: CSVRSYSGANVLTF

clone_size: -
j_call: TRBJ2-5
v_call: TRBV27
d_call: TRBD2
cdr3_nt: TGTGCCAGCAGTCCCCAGAGAGGGACTAGCGGAGGCAATGAGCAGTACTTC
cdr3_aa: CASSPQRGTSGGNEQYF

clone_size: -
j_call: TRBJ2-7
v_call: TRBV11-2
d_call: -
cdr3_nt: TGTGCCAGCAGCGGGTATGAGACAGGAGCCTACGAGCAGTACTTC
cdr3_aa: CASSGYETGAYEQYF

clone_size: -
j_call: TRBJ2-3
v_call: TRBV3-1
d_call: TRBD1
cdr3_nt: TGTGCCAGCAGCCCCCGGGACAGGGAAGTAAATACGCAGTATTTT
cdr3_aa: CASSPRDREVNTQYF

clone_size: few
j_call: TRBJ2-3
v_call: TRBV6-5
d_call: TRBD2
cdr3_nt: TGTGCCAGCAGTTACTCGATACTAGCGGGATGGGCGAACACAGATACGCAGTATTTT
cdr3_aa: CASSYSILAGWANTDTQYF

clone_size: few
j_call: TRBJ2-6
v_call: TRBV28
d_call: TRBD1
cdr3_nt: TGTGCCAGCAGTCCGACAGGGACAACTGGGGCCAACGTCCTGACTTTC
cdr3_aa: CASSPTGTTGANVLTF

clone_size: -
j_call: TRBJ2-1
v_call: TRBV7-2
d_call: -
cdr3_nt: TGTGCCAGCAGCTCACCGGGACTGCACTACAATGAGCAGTTCTTC
cdr3_aa: CASSSPGLHYNEQFF

clone_size: -
j_call: TRBJ2-1
v_call: TRBV6-5
d_call: -
cdr3_nt: TGTGCCAGCAGTCCGACAGGCCGCTCCTACAATGAGCAGTTCTTC
cdr3_aa: CASSPTGRSYNEQFF

clone_size: -
j_call: TRBJ2-1
v_call: TRBV2
d_call: TRBD2
cdr3_nt: TGTGCCAGCTCTCTCGTCCCTAGCGGGAGTGGTGAGCAGTTCTTC
cdr3_aa: CASSLVPSGSGEQFF

clone_size: once
j_call: TRBJ2-3
v_call: TRBV30
d_call: -
cdr3_nt: TGTGCCTGGAGCAACCTAGATACGCAGTATTTT
cdr3_aa: CAWSNLDTQYF